This T cell receptor beta chain came from a study of radiation and T cells in renal cell carcinoma. Study at large: Nephrectomy followed 15 Gy stereotactic body radiation by 4 weeks.

Method: immunoSEQ multiplex PCR; TCRdb's copy keeps in-frame clones and lacks some. The table includes 130,000 to 150,000 clones, 88% detected once. Notes on the study in general: From baseline, blood top tumor clonotypes peaked at 2 weeks post-radiation. No pretreatment tumor biopsies were available for baseline clonotypes.

Time point of the sample: baseline pretreatment blood. Treatment denoted: 15 Gy SBRT to primary tumor, nephrectomy 4 weeks later. Clear cell pathology was present in this patient's renal cell carcinoma. Germline V gene lookup returns CDR1 LNHDA and CDR2 SQIVND (reference sequence). The ends were cut back, 3 bases at V and 1 base at J, with 5 bases in the middle. CDR3 length: 13 amino acids. To note about this clone: Its specificity is not known.

The source material was blood, sampled from a patient whose treatment included radiotherapy and nephrectomy. This clonotype was obtained from a woman aged 65 to 85 with renal cell carcinoma. The J gene is TRBJ2-3, the V gene TRBV19; D gene ambiguous. The CDR3 DNA follows: TGTGCCAGTAGTATGCAGGGCACAGATACGCAGTATTTT. Translation: CASSMQGTDTQYF.